Below are 15 T cell receptor beta chains sequenced from a single sample in a study of T-cell reconstitution after alpha-beta-depleted transplantation in children. Preparing the TCRbeta library involved the use of unique molecular identifiers. TCRdb reprocessed the PCR reads via MiXCR and lists one record per CDR3 protein. The table has approximately 430,000 distinct CDR3 sequences, about 16% seen once. The sample consisted of PBMCs, mostly from graft donor cells, taken 360 days after TCRalphabeta/CD19-depleted stem cell transplant. The receptor set was obtained from a boy younger than two who had a stem cell transplant for Wiskott-Aldrich syndrome, so the T cells may come from the graft donor.

The chain uses TRBV12-3 or TRBV12-4 and TRBJ2-3; tentatively, D is TRBD1 (5 bases). This CDR3 is 13 amino acids long. V was shortened by 1 base and J by 8 bases, with 10 bases between the two germline ends. CDR3 in DNA: TGTGCCAGCAGTTTAGTGTCTAGGGGTACGCAGTATTTT. Encoded protein: CASSLVSRGTQYF.

V and J are TRBV28 and TRBJ1-5; D call uncertain. Germline V gene data show CDR1 as MDHEN and CDR2 as SYDVKM. V dropped 10 bases and J dropped 2 bases, with 6 bases sitting between them. The CDR3 is 11 residues long. CDR3 region: CATQGNQPQHF. CDR3 nucleotides: TGTGCCACTCAGGGCAATCAGCCCCAGCATTTT.

CDR3 bases: TGCGCCAGCAGCCAAGACCCTTTTGGCTCCTACGAGCAGTACTTC. It yields the protein CASSQDPFGSYEQYF. This chain connects TRBV4-1 to TRBJ2-7; D ambiguous. The CDR3 length is 15 residues. Germline V lookup: CDR1 MGHRA, CDR2 YSYEKL. Trimming took off 0 bases at V and 0 bases at J, with 9 bases between the two ends.

This clonotype has only a few counts. CDR3 DNA sequence: TGCAGCGTTGTGGAGGGGCGAAGGGAAAAACTGTTTTTT. Its protein is CSVVEGRREKLFF. The genes are TRBV29-1 and TRBJ1-4; a possible D gene is TRBD1 (5 bases). CDR1 is SQVTM, CDR2 ANQGSEA, per germline. The CDR3 is 13 amino acids. The V gene lost 4 bases and the J gene lost 8 bases, with 14 bases spanning the gap. The entire variable domain, with the rest obtained from reference TRBV29-1 and TRBJ1-4, is as follows: SAVISQKPSRDICQRGTSLTIQCQVDSQVTMMFWYRQQPGQSLTLIATANQGSEATYESGFVIDKFPISRPNLTFSTLTVSNMSPEDSSIYLCSVVEGRREKLFFGSGTQLSVL.

In its sample, this clonotype was seen a few times. The CDR3 reads CASSNRGDIQYF. CDR3 coding DNA: TGTGCCAGCAGCAACAGGGGAGACATTCAGTACTTC. The V call is TRBV7-2, the J call TRBJ2-4; 7 bases are shared with TRBD1. Unmatched junction bases numbered 3, after V lost 5 bases and J lost 8 bases. From germline, CDR1 is SGHTA and CDR2 FQGNSA. The CDR3 covers 12 residues. Complete variable domain (other parts from reference TRBV7-2 and TRBJ2-4): GAGVSQSPSNKVTEKGKDVELRCDPISGHTALYWYRQSLGQGLEFLIYFQGNSAPDKSGLPSDRFSAERTGGSVSTLTIQRTQQEDSAVYLCASSNRGDIQYFGAGTRLSVL.

The rearrangement links TRBV4-1 to TRBJ2-5; 7 bases are a match to TRBD2. Per the germline V gene, CDR1 is MGHRA and CDR2 is YSYEKL. The length of the CDR3 is 14 residues. Losses at the gene ends were 6 bases for V and 1 base for J; bases not matched to a gene: 5. In DNA form, the CDR3 reads TGCGCCAGCAGGACCATAGCGGGCCAAGAGACCCAGTACTTC. Protein: CASRTIAGQETQYF.

In its sample, this clonotype was seen a few times. The rearrangement joins TRBV24-1 to TRBJ2-5; D tentatively reads TRBD1 or TRBD2 (5 bases each). Germline CDR1 KGHDR, CDR2 SFDVKD. Trimming cost V 0 bases and J 7 bases, with 11 bases left between them. The CDR3 sequence is 14 residues long. This chain's CDR3 is CATSDLQGDGTQYF. DNA for the CDR3: TGTGCCACCAGTGATTTGCAGGGAGATGGGACCCAGTACTTC.

This clonotype was detected a few times. CDR3 in DNA: TGCGCCAGCAGCCCTACGGACTACCCCCAAGAGACCCAGTACTTC. Translation gives CASSPTDYPQETQYF. J is TRBJ2-5 and V is TRBV4-1, with a tentative D call TRBD2 (6 bases). Germline V gene sequence: CDR1 MGHRA, CDR2 YSYEKL. Trimming pared 4 bases from V and 1 base from J, leaving 13 bases between. CDR3 length equals 15 residues.

This clonotype showed up many times. The chain has TRBV5-1 and TRBJ2-5, with D perhaps assigned TRBD1 or TRBD2 (5 bases each). Trimming removed 2 bases at V and 5 bases at J, with 10 bases between. Looked up from germline, CDR1 is SGHRS and CDR2 is YFSETQ. The CDR3 is 13 residues long. The CDR3 nucleotides read TGCGCCAGCAGCTTTGGGGGTTTCGAGACCCAGTACTTC. It translates to CASSFGGFETQYF.

The chain couples TRBV4-3 to TRBJ2-7; D is ambiguous. Trimming took 4 bases from V and 2 from J, leaving 15 bases between them. This CDR3 contains 15 residues. The germline V gene encodes CDR1 LGHNA and CDR2 YSLEER. CDR3 region: CASSPNWIGTYEQYF. The CDR3 region has the DNA TGCGCCAGCAGCCCAAATTGGATCGGAACCTACGAGCAGTACTTC.

The rearrangement joins TRBV5-1 to TRBJ2-3; maybe TRBD2 (6 bases). The CDR3 extends over 16 amino acids. With 1 base removed from V and 0 bases from J, the gap between germline ends came to 12 bases. Germline values: CDR1 SGHRS, CDR2 YFSETQ. CDR3 coding DNA: TGCGCCAGCAGCTTGTTCTCAAGCGGGAGCACAGATACGCAGTATTTT. It encodes CASSLFSSGSTDTQYF.

This chain uses TRBV15 with TRBJ2-5; D remains unclear. This CDR3 contains 13 residues. Germline V gives CDR1 LNHNV, CDR2 YYDKDF (reference sequence). The germline V and J ends were trimmed by 1 base and 2 bases, with 5 bases remaining between them. The CDR3 is CATSRVGQETQYF. CDR3 nucleotide sequence: TGTGCCACCAGCAGAGTCGGGCAAGAGACCCAGTACTTC.

This clonotype was seen a single time. The chain links TRBV18 to TRBJ2-7, with 8 bases matching TRBD1. The V and J ends lost 3 bases and 0 bases, in that order; junction bases with no gene match: 4. CDR3 length: 15 residues. Germline V gene sequence: CDR1 KGHSH, CDR2 LQKENI. CDR3 nucleotides: TGTGCCAGCTCACCGCGGACAGGGTACTCCTACGAGCAGTACTTC. This sequence encodes CASSPRTGYSYEQYF.

V usage is TRBV24-1 and J usage is TRBJ2-7; 14 bases line up with TRBD2. Germline V gene sequence: CDR1 KGHDR, CDR2 SFDVKD. The CDR3 has 16 residues. The ends lost 4 bases at V and 7 bases at J; junction bases unmatched: 8. CDR3 sequence: CATSDLGLAGVEEQYF. CDR3 in DNA: TGTGCCACCAGTGACTTGGGACTAGCGGGAGTAGAAGAGCAGTACTTC.

V is TRBV10-3 and J is TRBJ2-3; D not resolved. Trimming shortened V by 0 bases and J by 4 bases, and 2 bases separated the two germline ends. The CDR3 sequence is 12 residues long. Germline V gene data show CDR1 as ENHRY and CDR2 as SYGVKD. CDR3 in amino acids: CAISESSDTQYF. The CDR3 coding sequence is TGTGCCATCAGTGAGTCCTCAGATACGCAGTATTTT.